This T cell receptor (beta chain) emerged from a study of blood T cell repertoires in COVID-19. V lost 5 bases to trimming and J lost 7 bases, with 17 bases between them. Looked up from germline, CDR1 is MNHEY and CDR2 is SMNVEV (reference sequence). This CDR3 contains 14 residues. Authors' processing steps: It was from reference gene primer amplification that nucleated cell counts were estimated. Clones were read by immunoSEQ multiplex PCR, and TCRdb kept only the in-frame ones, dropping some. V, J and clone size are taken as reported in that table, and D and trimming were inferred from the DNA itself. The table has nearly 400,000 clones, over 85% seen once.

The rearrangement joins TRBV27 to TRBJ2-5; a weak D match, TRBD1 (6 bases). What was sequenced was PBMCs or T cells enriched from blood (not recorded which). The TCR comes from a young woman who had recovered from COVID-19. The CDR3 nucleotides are TGTGCCAGCAGTCCCTTAGGGGGAGTGGGGACCCAGTACTTC. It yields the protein CASSPLGGVGTQYF.